The rows below give T cell receptor beta chains drawn from one sample of a study of shared clonotypes between healthy human individuals. Measured with immunoSEQ multiplex PCR; TCRdb has only the in-frame clones, and not every one. Among a few million clones, over 85% were seen once, and the ten largest hold roughly 0.14%. The material sequenced was naive CD4+ T cells sorted from blood. These receptors were collected from a man in his late teens or twenties in good health. Both conserved end residues are part of each CDR3. The D gene is left open where the match is weak. A clone size is listed for some rows: how often the clone was seen (once, few, many), or a class if it is expanded.

TRBV5-3	TRBD1	TRBJ1-5	few	TGTGCCAGAAGCAGCTCCTGCTGGACAGGGTGTCAGCCCCAGCATTTT	CARSSSCWTGCQPQHF
TRBV7-6	-	TRBJ1-1	-	TGTGCCAGCAGCAGGTCAACAACGTTCCGGGGTGAAGCTTTCTTT	CASSRSTTFRGEAFF
TRBV30	-	TRBJ1-3	-	TGTGCCTGGAGCCGTGGAAACACCATATATTTT	CAWSRGNTIYF
TRBV28	-	TRBJ1-6	-	TGTGCCAGCAGTTTGCCTCCCGGATCTCATAATTCACCCCTCCACTTT	CASSLPPGSHNSPLHF
TRBV6-1	-	TRBJ2-5	-	TGTGCCAGCAGCGAGAGCGGCCTGGGGGTGGAGACCCAGTACTTC	CASSESGLGVETQYF
TRBV28	TRBD1	TRBJ2-7	-	TGTGCCAGCAGCAGCCATGGGACAGGGGGCGACGAGCAGTACTTC	CASSSHGTGGDEQYF
TRBV5-1	TRBD1	TRBJ1-3	-	TGCGCCAGCAGTTGGGGACAGTCCTCTGGAAACACCATATATTTT	CASSWGQSSGNTIYF
TRBV5-1	-	TRBJ2-6	-	TGCGCCAGCGCACCTTTGGGTCGCTCTGGGGCCAACGTCCTGACTTTC	CASAPLGRSGANVLTF
TRBV5-1	-	TRBJ2-7	-	TGCGCCAGCAGCTTGCTCGGGGATAGGGAGCCCTACGAGCAGTACTTC	CASSLLGDREPYEQYF
TRBV2	-	TRBJ1-6	few	TGTGCCAGCAGTGAGTCGAGCTCCTATAATTCACCCCTCCACTTT	CASSESSSYNSPLHF
TRBV27	TRBD1	TRBJ2-1	few	TGTGCCAGCAGTTTATCGTGGGGACAGCCCTCCTACAATGAGCAGTTCTTC	CASSLSWGQPSYNEQFF
TRBV5-1	-	TRBJ1-2	-	TGCGCCAGCAGCACCCGGACCGCCGCTAACTATGGCTACACCTTC	CASSTRTAANYGYTF
TRBV4-1	TRBD1	TRBJ1-1	-	TGCGCCAGCAGCCAAGGACAGGGGGCTGAAGCTTTCTTT	CASSQGQGAEAFF
TRBV15	TRBD1	TRBJ2-3	once	TGTGCCACCAGCAGGGGGGGGACAGGGCGCACAGATACGCAGTATTTT	CATSRGGTGRTDTQYF
TRBV27	-	TRBJ1-2	once	TGTGCCAGCAGTTTACTACCTCCTAACGATGGTTCATATGGCTACACCTTC	CASSLLPPNDGSYGYTF
TRBV5-8	-	TRBJ2-7	-	TGTGCCAGCAGCTTGAGTCAGTACTTC	CASSLSQYF
TRBV19	-	TRBJ2-3	-	TGTGCCAGTATGCCGAGGCGCGCGGGTGGGGATACGCAGTATTTT	CASMPRRAGGDTQYF
TRBV4-3	-	TRBJ1-1	-	TGCGCCAGCAGCCAATATCTGAATACGAACACTGAAGCTTTCTTT	CASSQYLNTNTEAFF
TRBV7-9	-	TRBJ1-1	-	TGTGCCAGCAGCCCTAGGACGGGGAACACTGAAGCTTTCTTT	CASSPRTGNTEAFF
TRBV10-3	-	TRBJ2-2	-	TGTGCCATATCTAGGGACATCCCCACCGGGGAGCTGTTTTTT	CAISRDIPTGELFF
TRBV7-9	-	TRBJ1-3	-	TGTGCCAGCAGCTTAGGGACAGTCTCGGCTGGAAACACCATATATTTT	CASSLGTVSAGNTIYF
TRBV29-1	-	TRBJ1-6	-	TGCAGCGCCTCTAGTGGGGAGGGCTCACCCCTCCACTTT	CSASSGEGSPLHF
TRBV29-1	-	TRBJ1-5	-	TGCAGCGTTGCACACGATAGCAATCAGCCCCAGCATTTT	CSVAHDSNQPQHF
TRBV7-3	-	TRBJ2-1	-	TGTGCCAGCAGCTTAGCGGGCTCCTACAATGAGCAGTTCTTC	CASSLAGSYNEQFF
TRBV12-5	-	TRBJ2-7	once	TGTGCTAGTGGCCCCGACACCTACGAGCAGTACTTC	CASGPDTYEQYF
TRBV29-1	-	TRBJ1-1	few	TGCAGCGTCGTCAGGGTCGGCACTGAAGCTTTCTTT	CSVVRVGTEAFF
TRBV6-5	-	TRBJ2-7	-	TGTGCCAGCAGTTACTCGCTGTGGTCCTACGAGCAGTACTTC	CASSYSLWSYEQYF
TRBV18	TRBD1	TRBJ2-7	-	TGTGCCAGCTCACCCGGACAGGAGACCCTCTACGAGCAGTACTTC	CASSPGQETLYEQYF
TRBV13	-	TRBJ2-1	-	TGTGCCAGCAGCCCCCCGGTGGATTCCTACAATGAGCAGTTCTTC	CASSPPVDSYNEQFF
TRBV10-1	-	TRBJ1-2	-	TGCGCCAGCCGGAGGTCCCTCGGTGGCTACACCTTC	CASRRSLGGYTF
TRBV7-2	-	TRBJ2-6	-	TGTGCCAGCAGCCCCAACAGGGGAGGTGGGGCCAACGTCCTGACTTTC	CASSPNRGGGANVLTF
TRBV7-3	-	TRBJ2-2	once	TGTGCCAGCAAGGCAAGATCGGCCGCCGGGGAGCTGTTTTTT	CASKARSAAGELFF
TRBV6-6	-	TRBJ1-1	-	TGTGCCAGCAGTTACTCGGGAGGGTCCGAACCTGAAGCTTTCTTT	CASSYSGGSEPEAFF
TRBV11-2	TRBD1	TRBJ1-1	-	TGTGCCAGCAGCTCCCAGGGGGGAGTTGAAGCTTTCTTT	CASSSQGGVEAFF
TRBV28	-	TRBJ1-5	-	TGTGCCAGCACCCTCCTTCGGGGCACTCCCAATCAGCCCCAGCATTTT	CASTLLRGTPNQPQHF
TRBV7-2	-	TRBJ2-7	-	TGTGCCAGCAGCCTCGGGGGAGGGGGTTATCTTTGGGAGCAGTACTTC	CASSLGGGGYLWEQYF
TRBV25-1	-	TRBJ1-1	few	TGTGCCAGCAGTGAATCCAGGGGCCGGGGCACTGAAGCTTTCTTT	CASSESRGRGTEAFF
TRBV11-2	-	TRBJ2-7	-	TGTGCCAGCAGCTTAGTAGAAACGTTAGGCGAGCAGTACTTC	CASSLVETLGEQYF
TRBV6-5	-	TRBJ1-6	once	TGTGCCAGCACCCGACATGATTCACCCCTCCACTTT	CASTRHDSPLHF
TRBV7-2	-	TRBJ2-5	-	TGTGCCAGCAGCTTAGGAGCTCTCAAGTCAGAGACCCAGTACTTC	CASSLGALKSETQYF
TRBV4-1	-	TRBJ2-1	-	TGCGCCAGCAGCCATTCCATCGGGAGAGACTTCCTTCGCAATGAGCAGTTCTTC	CASSHSIGRDFLRNEQFF
TRBV18	-	TRBJ2-7	-	TGTGCCAGCTCACCAGGACGCTCCTACGAGCAGTACTTC	CASSPGRSYEQYF
TRBV7-9	TRBD1	TRBJ2-3	-	TGTGCCAGCAGCCCCGGGACAGGGGACACAGATACGCAGTATTTT	CASSPGTGDTDTQYF
TRBV5-6	-	TRBJ2-3	-	TGTGCCAGCAGCTTGGCTGTGAAACTCACAGATACGCAGTATTTT	CASSLAVKLTDTQYF